These 22 T cell receptor beta chains originate from one sample sequenced in a study of T cells in Graves' hyperthyroidism and ophthalmopathy. RNA transcripts yielded amplified TCR beta CDR3 regions. First-round RT-PCR with HTBI primers amplified the TCR CDR3 region. TCRdb reprocessed the multiplex PCR reads with MiXCR, giving one entry per CDR3 protein. The profile shows roughly 500,000 distinct CDR3 sequences, 40% to 50% of them singletons. The sequencing input was peripheral blood or thyroid tissue (not recorded which). These receptors all stem from an adult woman with Graves' disease, either hyperthyroidism or ophthalmopathy (not recorded which).

This clonotype has ten or more counts. The chain employs TRBV20-1 and TRBJ2-5, with D hard to call. Looked up from germline, CDR1 is DFQATT and CDR2 is SNEGSKA (reference sequence). V shed 2 bases and J shed 0 bases, with 7 bases lying between them. The CDR3 is made up of 13 amino acids. The CDR3 sequence is CSARWMDQETQYF. CDR3 sequence (DNA): TGCAGTGCTAGATGGATGGACCAAGAGACCCAGTACTTC.

This clonotype was detected a few times. The chain employs TRBV29-1 and TRBJ1-2; 7 nucleotides align to TRBD1. J lost 7 bases, V lost 7 bases, and 18 bases had no gene match. The germline gives CDR1 SQVTM, CDR2 ANQGSEA. The CDR3 loop spans 15 amino acids. For the CDR3, the DNA is TGCAGCGCTGGAGTTGAAAGGGGGCATCGTAGTGGCTACACCTTC. This sequence encodes CSAGVERGHRSGYTF.

This clonotype turned up a few times. The chain recombines TRBV25-1 with TRBJ1-3, with D unresolved. The germline V gene has CDR1 MGHDK and CDR2 SYGVNS. The CDR3 consists of 15 residues. V was trimmed by 1 base and J by 2 bases, leaving 9 bases between them. CDR3 loop: CASSEFGHAGNTIYF. DNA of the CDR3: TGTGCCAGCAGTGAATTTGGCCACGCTGGAAACACCATATATTTT.

The sample holds many counts of this clonotype. The chain links TRBV14 to TRBJ2-7; the D is unclear. Germline V gene data show CDR1 as SGHDN and CDR2 as FVKESK. The ends were cut back, 4 bases at V and 2 bases at J, with 9 bases in the middle. The CDR3 length is 13 residues. The CDR3 DNA reads TGTGCCAGCAGCCCTCCTAACCCCTACGAGCAGTACTTC. The encoded protein is CASSPPNPYEQYF. The variable domain in full, with the rest retrieved from reference TRBV14 and TRBJ2-7, is EAGVTQFPSHSVIEKGQTVTLRCDPISGHDNLYWYRRVMGKEIKFLLHFVKESKQDESGMPNNRFLAERTGGTYSTLKVQPAELEDSGVYFCASSPPNPYEQYFGPGTRLTVT.

This clonotype was picked up many times. V is TRBV6-1 and J is TRBJ2-7; no firm D call. CDR1 is MNHNS and CDR2 is SASEGT in the germline V gene. The CDR3 sequence is 13 residues long. Trimming left V 5 bases short and J 0 bases short, with 8 bases between. CDR3 sequence reads: CASSHSDSYEQYF. CDR3 nucleotides: TGTGCCAGCAGTCACAGCGACTCCTACGAGCAGTACTTC.

There are a few counts of this clonotype. J is TRBJ1-5 and V is TRBV2, with TRBD1 as a possible D gene (5 bases). Germline V CDR1 and CDR2: SNHLY, FYNNEI. This CDR3 is 14 amino acids long. Trimming removed 2 bases from V and 3 bases from J, with 8 bases in between. The CDR3 here is CASSEQGPNQPQHF. The DNA of the CDR3 is TGTGCCAGCAGTGAACAGGGCCCCAATCAGCCCCAGCATTTT.

This clonotype has only a few counts. CDR3 sequence: CASSEAWTGLTEAFF. CDR3 bases: TGTGCCAGCAGTGAAGCATGGACGGGACTCACTGAAGCTTTCTTT. The rearrangement joins TRBV2 to TRBJ1-1, with a possible D match to TRBD1 (5 bases). Trimming left V 0 bases short and J 4 bases short, with 12 bases between. Germline V lookup: CDR1 SNHLY, CDR2 FYNNEI. This CDR3 has 15 residues.

In its sample, this clonotype was seen a few times. The V and J genes are TRBV10-3 and TRBJ1-1; D is uncertain. Per the germline V gene, CDR1 is ENHRY and CDR2 is SYGVKD. With 2 bases removed from V and 1 base from J, the gap between germline ends came to 8 bases. The CDR3 has 14 amino acids. The CDR3 protein is CAISEVGQNTEAFF. CDR3 sequence (DNA): TGTGCCATCAGTGAGGTAGGGCAGAACACTGAAGCTTTCTTT.

The chain carries TRBV12-3 or TRBV12-4 and TRBJ2-5, with D uncertain. Trimming took 6 bases from V and 5 from J, leaving 10 bases between them. The CDR3 runs to 12 residues. The CDR3 coding sequence is TGTGCCAGCAGCACGTCCCCCGAGACCCAGTACTTC. It codes for CASSTSPETQYF.

This clonotype was counted many times. This chain joins TRBV5-1 and TRBJ2-2; D is perhaps TRBD2 (7 bases). The germline gives CDR1 SGHRS, CDR2 YFSETQ. The CDR3 has 15 residues. V was shortened by 4 bases and J by 3 bases, with 13 bases between the two germline ends. CDR3 DNA sequence: TGCGCCAGCAGCGGCGGGGGCAGCTACACCGGGGAGCTGTTTTTT. It yields the protein CASSGGGSYTGELFF. Full variable domain (missing parts from reference TRBV5-1 and TRBJ2-2): KAGVTQTPRYLIKTRGQQVTLSCSPISGHRSVSWYQQTPGQGLQFLFEYFSETQRNKGNFPGRFSGRQFSNSRSEMNVSTLELGDSALYLCASSGGGSYTGELFFGEGSRLTVL.

The sample holds a few counts of this clonotype. At one end the junction does not follow the germline gene, possibly because of a read error. The V gene is TRBV24-1, the J gene TRBJ2-6; possibly TRBD1 or TRBD2 for D (7 bases each). The CDR3 consists of 17 residues. CDR1 and CDR2 from the germline V gene are KGHDR and SFDVKD. CDR3 DNA sequence: TGTGCCACCAGTGACGGGGGGACAGCGTCTGGAGCCAACGTCCTGACTTTC. Translating gives CATSDGGTASGANVLTF.

This clonotype appeared a few times. The chain uses TRBV7-2 and TRBJ2-7, with D perhaps TRBD1 (6 bases). Per the germline V gene, CDR1 is SGHTA and CDR2 is FQGNSA. The V end was cut by 3 bases, the J end by 3 bases, with 12 bases between. The CDR3 contains 14 residues. CDR3 sequence (DNA): TGTGCCAGCAGCTTGTTCCAGGGGAGCTACGAGCAGTACTTC. Protein sequence: CASSLFQGSYEQYF.

The rearrangement links TRBV20-1 to TRBJ1-2; tentative D call: TRBD1 (5 bases). There are 12 residues in the CDR3. Trimming left V 5 bases short and J 5 bases short, with 12 bases between. Per germline, CDR1 DFQATT and CDR2 SNEGSKA (reference sequence). The CDR3 nucleotides read TGCAGTGCTGTCAGCAGGGAATATGGCTACACCTTC. It translates to CSAVSREYGYTF.

The chain uses TRBV12-3 or TRBV12-4 and TRBJ2-7; TRBD2 is a possible D gene (5 bases). The CDR3 loop spans 15 amino acids. Between the trimmed V and J ends, which lost 4 bases and 5 bases, there was a span of 18 bases. CDR3: CASSSGRGNANEQYF. The CDR3 nucleotides are TGTGCCAGCAGTTCCGGTAGAGGGAATGCGAACGAGCAGTACTTC.

As to this clonotype: Being one base from a much bigger clone, this may be a read error. The chain carries TRBV10-3 and TRBJ2-2; 11 bases agree with TRBD1. The germline V gene encodes CDR1 ENHRY and CDR2 SYGVKD. The CDR3 consists of 15 residues. The CDR3 here is CAIPADRGLRGERFF. In DNA form, the CDR3 reads TGTGCCATCCCGGCGGACAGGGGGCTTCGCGGGGAGCGGTTTTTT.

This chain links TRBV5-1 with TRBJ2-5; 7 bases match TRBD1. This CDR3 contains 15 residues. V dropped 3 bases and J dropped 0; count of bases not matched to a gene: 5. CDR1 and CDR2 from the germline V gene are SGHRS and YFSETQ. The CDR3 is CASSSWTGNQETQYF. The CDR3 nucleotides are TGCGCCAGCAGCTCGTGGACAGGCAACCAAGAGACCCAGTACTTC.

This clonotype was recorded once. The V gene is TRBV5-1, the J gene TRBJ2-6; no clear D. This CDR3 is built from 15 residues. V lost 0 bases and J 2 bases, leaving 6 bases between the germline ends. Per the germline V gene, CDR1 is SGHRS and CDR2 is YFSETQ. The CDR3 DNA reads as TGCGCCAGCAGCTTGGTGTCAGCTGGGGCCAACGTCCTGACTTTC. Residues: CASSLVSAGANVLTF.

This clonotype was recorded many times. The rearrangement joins TRBV20-1 to TRBJ1-1; D unclear. V was trimmed by 6 bases and J by 8 bases, leaving 10 bases between them. This CDR3 contains 10 residues. The germline CDR1 and CDR2 sequences are DFQATT and SNEGSKA (reference sequence). The CDR3 region is CSASGWEAFF. The CDR3 DNA follows: TGCAGTGCCTCCGGGTGGGAAGCTTTCTTT.

The rearrangement joins TRBV15 to TRBJ1-1; a weak D match, TRBD1 (5 bases). The germline V gene has CDR1 LNHNV and CDR2 YYDKDF (reference sequence). Between the trimmed V and J ends, which lost 1 base and 4 bases, there was a span of 22 bases. The CDR3 consists of 18 residues. The CDR3 sequence: CATSRGGTISYGGTEAFF. The CDR3 nucleotides read TGTGCCACCAGCAGAGGGGGGACGATCTCCTATGGGGGCACTGAAGCTTTCTTT.

Many counts were recorded for this clonotype. The chain uses TRBV7-2 and TRBJ1-6; TRBD1 aligns across 8 bases. Looked up from germline, CDR1 is SGHTA and CDR2 is FQGNSA. Trimming removed 1 base from V and 9 bases from J; junction bases left unmatched: 5. The CDR3 is 15 amino acids. CDR3 region: CASSLEWDRSSPLHF. DNA of the CDR3: TGTGCCAGCAGCTTAGAGTGGGACAGGTCTTCACCCCTCCACTTT.

The chain has TRBV7-2 and TRBJ1-2; tentative D call: TRBD1 (5 bases). Germline V gene lookup returns CDR1 SGHTA and CDR2 FQGNSA. The CDR3 consists of 13 residues. V lost 5 bases and J lost 9, with 16 bases in between. The CDR3 sequence is CASSPPAEDSYTF. The CDR3 nucleotides read TGTGCCAGCAGCCCCCCCGCGGAGGACAGCTACACCTTC.

Here the CDR3 DNA reads TGTGCCAGCAGTGGGACAGGGGGCAAGGCTGAAGCTTTCTTT. This sequence encodes CASSGTGGKAEAFF. The genes are TRBV25-1 and TRBJ1-1, with 11 bases lining up with TRBD1. CDR3 length: 14 amino acids. With 4 bases clipped from V and 6 bases from J, the junction kept 4 bases outside the gene matches. Germline lookup yields CDR1 MGHDK and CDR2 SYGVNS.